Presented here are 14 T cell receptor beta chains from one specimen sequenced in a study of blood T cell repertoires in COVID-19 (TCRdb year 2020). The receptor library was made with the immunoSEQ multiplex PCR assay. TCRdb took this table from immuneACCESS and kept in-frame rearrangements with V and J called. Such tables lack part of the clones; where checked against another copy, unresolved V genes explain under half of the gap, and the rest is unexplained. This sample comprises about 200,000 clones, roughly 89% of them detected only once. In total, the top ten clones hold 6.2% of the sample. The specimen was peripheral blood. These receptors were obtained from a man in his sixties who had recovered from COVID-19.

The gene calls are TRBV19 and TRBJ1-5, with 7 nucleotides matching TRBD1. The CDR3 is 16 amino acids. V shed 5 bases and J 0 bases; nucleotides not matched to a gene: 7. Looked up from germline, CDR1 is LNHDA and CDR2 is SQIVND (reference sequence). CDR3: CASSPDRDGSNQPQHF. The CDR3 bases are TGTGCCAGTAGTCCTGACAGGGATGGTAGCAATCAGCCCCAGCATTTT.

The CDR3 region is CASSQDLQGEAFF. The CDR3 nucleotides read TGCGCCAGCAGCCAAGATCTACAGGGGGAAGCTTTCTTT. The genes are TRBV4-1 and TRBJ1-1; 7 bases map to TRBD1. Germline V gives CDR1 MGHRA, CDR2 YSYEKL. This CDR3 is built from 13 residues. After removal of 0 bases from V and 8 bases from J, the junction contained 3 bases not matched to a gene.

This sequence joins TRBV3-1 (or the pseudogene TRBV3-2) and TRBJ1-1; D gene ambiguous. V was shortened by 0 bases and J by 5 bases, with 4 bases between the two germline ends. The CDR3 has 12 amino acids. CDR1 is LGHDT, CDR2 YNNKEL, per germline (reference sequence). The DNA for the CDR3 is TGTGCCAGCAGCCAAGATCGTACTGAAGCTTTCTTT. Its protein product is CASSQDRTEAFF.

CDR3 loop: CSVESPGRRNEQFF. CDR3 sequence (DNA): TGCAGCGTTGAATCTCCAGGGCGTCGCAATGAGCAGTTCTTC. This chain uses TRBV29-1 with TRBJ2-1; maybe TRBD1 (5 bases). The CDR3 contains 14 residues. Between the trimmed V and J ends, which lost 2 bases and 6 bases, there was a span of 14 bases. Germline V gene lookup returns CDR1 SQVTM and CDR2 ANQGSEA.

This clone was observed once. This chain connects TRBV7-2 to TRBJ1-2, with 8 bases fitting TRBD1. The CDR3 consists of 13 residues. Germline V lookup: CDR1 SGHTA, CDR2 FQGNSA. Unmatched junction bases numbered 7, after V lost 7 bases and J lost 6 bases. CDR3 protein: CASTTDRVDGYTF. The CDR3 region has the DNA TGTGCCAGCACCACGGACAGGGTAGATGGCTACACCTTC.

This clone was observed a few times. The chain is built from TRBV16 and TRBJ2-2; a weak D match, TRBD1 (5 bases). Germline values: CDR1 KGHSY, CDR2 FQNENV. Trimming cost V 1 base and J 4 bases, with 10 bases left between them. The CDR3 has 15 amino acids. CDR3 region: CASSQFGRATGELFF. The CDR3 bases are TGTGCCAGCAGCCAATTCGGCAGGGCCACCGGGGAGCTGTTTTTT.

The chain uses TRBV10-3 and TRBJ1-2, with D perhaps TRBD1 (5 bases). The germline CDR1 and CDR2 sequences are ENHRY and SYGVKD. V lost 3 bases, J lost 4 bases, and 12 bases lay in between. This CDR3 is 14 amino acids long. The CDR3 reads CAISDKGPGYGYTF. DNA of the CDR3: TGTGCCATCAGTGATAAGGGGCCGGGCTATGGCTACACCTTC.

V usage is TRBV2 and J usage is TRBJ2-7; D is perhaps TRBD2 (5 bases). CDR3 size: 12 residues. Germline V lookup: CDR1 SNHLY, CDR2 FYNNEI. V gave up 7 bases and J gave up 6 bases, with 13 bases separating them. CDR3 bases: TGTGCCAGCACCCAGGCCGGAGGCGAGCAGTACTTC. This gives the protein CASTQAGGEQYF.

Notes on this clone: A read error may account for a junction end that differs from germline. The J gene is TRBJ2-7, the V gene TRBV5-1; possible D gene TRBD2, 6 bases. CDR3 length equals 16 residues. Germline CDR1 SGHRS, CDR2 YFSETQ. In DNA form, the CDR3 reads TGCGCCAGCAGCTTGTTGGACGGAGGGTACTCCAACGAGCAGTACTTC. Amino acid sequence: CASSLLDGGYSNEQYF.

The chain recombines TRBV5-6 with TRBJ1-1; TRBD1 might be the D (6 bases). The CDR3 has 15 amino acids. V lost 1 base, J lost 2 bases, and 12 bases lay in between. In germline, CDR1 is SGHDT, CDR2 YYEEEE. The CDR3 DNA reads TGTGCCAGCAGCTTGACTACAGGGTTTAACACTGAAGCTTTCTTT. It translates to CASSLTTGFNTEAFF.

The CDR3, as DNA: TGTGCCAGCAGCTTGATCGGGACACCAATTTACGAGCAGTACTTC. Its translation: CASSLIGTPIYEQYF. The genes are TRBV5-5 and TRBJ2-7; D is perhaps TRBD1 (6 bases). This CDR3 contains 15 residues. The germline gives CDR1 SGHKS, CDR2 YYEKEE (reference sequence). V lost 1 base, J lost 4 bases, and 15 bases lay in between. Complete variable domain (other parts from reference TRBV5-5 and TRBJ2-7): DAGVTQSPTHLIKTRGQQVTLRCSPISGHKSVSWYQQVLGQGPQFIFQYYEKEERGRGNFPDRFSARQFPNYSSELNVNALLLGDSALYLCASSLIGTPIYEQYFGPGTRLTVT.

This clone was seen more than once but under ten times. The chain uses TRBV7-9 and TRBJ1-6; D is possibly TRBD1 (5 bases). The CDR3 extends over 14 amino acids. The V gene's germline CDR1 is SEHNR and CDR2 FQNEAQ (reference sequence). V dropped 5 bases and J dropped 5 bases, with 10 bases sitting between them. Here the CDR3 DNA reads TGTGCCAGCAGCGGCCGGGGGGATAATTCACCCCTCCACTTT. Protein sequence: CASSGRGDNSPLHF. The full variable domain, with the rest looked up from reference TRBV7-9 and TRBJ1-6, is DTGVSQNPRHKITKRGQNVTFRCDPISEHNRLYWYRQTLGQGPEFLTYFQNEAQLEKSRLLSDRFSAERPKGSFSTLEIQRTEQGDSAMYLCASSGRGDNSPLHFGNGTRLTVT.

J is TRBJ1-3 and V is TRBV7-8; a possible D gene is TRBD1 (6 bases). Trimming shortened V by 5 bases and J by 0 bases, and 11 bases separated the two germline ends. This CDR3 spans 15 amino acids. CDR1 is SGHVS and CDR2 is FQNEAQ in the germline V gene. This CDR3 is CASSRMTGSGNTIYF. CDR3 sequence (DNA): TGTGCCAGCAGCCGCATGACAGGCTCTGGAAACACCATATATTTT.

This clone ranks as medium-sized. V and J are TRBV28 and TRBJ2-7; 7 bases are a match to TRBD2. Germline assignment: CDR1 MDHEN and CDR2 SYDVKM. The CDR3 extends over 13 amino acids. V lost 7 bases, J lost 3 bases, and 6 bases stayed unmatched. The CDR3 DNA sequence: TGTGCCAGCAAGGGGCGGGGGAGCTACGAGCAGTACTTC. It specifies CASKGRGSYEQYF. Variable domain in full (rest from reference TRBV28 and TRBJ2-7): DVKVTQSSRYLVKRTGEKVFLECVQDMDHENMFWYRQDPGLGLRLIYFSYDVKMKEKGDIPEGYSVSREKKERFSLILESASTNQTSMYLCASKGRGSYEQYFGPGTRLTVT.